This T cell receptor (beta chain) appears in the sequencing data of a study of blood T cell repertoires in COVID-19. The wider study: Acute and convalescent COVID-19 samples came from the United States, Italy and Spain. In each case, the material was cDNA or gDNA derived from T cells, B-cell-depleted T cells, or PBMCs.

This clone was detected only a few times. This CDR3 contains 11 residues. Germline V lookup: CDR1 DFQATT, CDR2 SNEGSKA (reference sequence). J gave up 5 bases and V 7 bases, and 4 bases lay outside the gene matches. Original handling: From reference gene primer amplification, estimates of nucleated cell counts were derived. Assay used: immunoSEQ multiplex PCR; TCRdb lists only in-frame clones, some missing. V, J and clone size were drawn from that table, and D and trimming were deduced from the DNA. The table lists around 220,000 clones, 65% to 90% of them singletons. The sequencing input was peripheral blood. The chain has TRBV20-1 and TRBJ1-1; 7 positions match TRBD1. The sequence was obtained from a woman of 80 years or more with active or convalescent COVID-19. The CDR3 nucleotides are TGCAGTGTCACACAGGGGACTGAAGCTTTCTTT. Amino acid sequence: CSVTQGTEAFF.